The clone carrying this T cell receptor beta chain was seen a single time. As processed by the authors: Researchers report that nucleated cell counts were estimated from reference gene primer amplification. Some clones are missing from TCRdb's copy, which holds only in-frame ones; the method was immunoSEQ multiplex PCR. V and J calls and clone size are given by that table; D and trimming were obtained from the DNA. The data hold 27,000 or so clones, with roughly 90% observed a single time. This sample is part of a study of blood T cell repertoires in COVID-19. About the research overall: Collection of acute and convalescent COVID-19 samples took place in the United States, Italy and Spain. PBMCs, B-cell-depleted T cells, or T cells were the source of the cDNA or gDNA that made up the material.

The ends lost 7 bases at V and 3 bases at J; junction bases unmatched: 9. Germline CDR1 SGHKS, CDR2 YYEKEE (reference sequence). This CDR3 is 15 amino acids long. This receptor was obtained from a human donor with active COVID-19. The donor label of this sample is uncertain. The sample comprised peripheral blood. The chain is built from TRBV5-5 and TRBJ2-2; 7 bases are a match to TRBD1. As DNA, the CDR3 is TGTGCCAGCTGGAAGGACAGGTCACACACCGGGGAGCTGTTTTTT. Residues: CASWKDRSHTGELFF.